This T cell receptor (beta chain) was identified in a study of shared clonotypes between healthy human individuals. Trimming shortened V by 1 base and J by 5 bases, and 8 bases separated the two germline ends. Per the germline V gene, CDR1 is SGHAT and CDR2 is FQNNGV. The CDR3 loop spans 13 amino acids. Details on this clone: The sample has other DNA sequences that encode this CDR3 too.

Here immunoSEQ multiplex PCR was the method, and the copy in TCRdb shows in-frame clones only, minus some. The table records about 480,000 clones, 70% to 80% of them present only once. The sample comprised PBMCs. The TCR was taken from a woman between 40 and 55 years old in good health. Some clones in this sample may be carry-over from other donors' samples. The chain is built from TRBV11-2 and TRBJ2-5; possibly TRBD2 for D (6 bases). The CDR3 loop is CASSLAGGETQYF. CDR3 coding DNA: TGTGCCAGCAGCTTAGCCGGGGGTGAGACCCAGTACTTC.